This T cell receptor (beta chain) was captured in a study of blood T cell repertoires in COVID-19. Across the study: COVID-19 samples, acute and convalescent, were from the United States, Italy and Spain. PBMCs, B-cell-depleted T cells, or T cells provided the cDNA or gDNA that made up the material.

Here immunoSEQ multiplex PCR was the method, and the copy in TCRdb shows in-frame clones only, minus some. There are around 130,000 clones in the sample; over 65% occur only once, and about 3.8% lies in the top ten. CDR3 length: 16 amino acids. Per the germline V gene, CDR1 is LNHDA and CDR2 is SQIVND (reference sequence). Deletions cut 3 bases from V and 4 bases from J, with 16 bases between. Sequencing input: peripheral blood. The rearrangement uses TRBV19 and TRBJ2-1; possible D gene TRBD2, 7 bases. This receptor was taken from a man in his sixties with acute or convalescent COVID-19. CDR3 residues: CASSIYTGRGYNEQFF. CDR3 DNA: TGTGCCAGTAGTATCTATACAGGGAGGGGGTACAATGAGCAGTTCTTC.